Presented here are 7 T cell receptor beta chains from one specimen sequenced in a study of blood T cell repertoires in COVID-19. Here immunoSEQ multiplex PCR was the method, and the copy in TCRdb shows in-frame clones only, minus some. The table lists tens of thousands of clones, approximately 84% of them singletons. The sequenced sample was peripheral blood. The receptors shown here come from a human donor in a cohort sampled during active COVID-19.

The V gene is TRBV7-2, the J gene TRBJ1-4; possible D gene TRBD1, 5 bases. V was cut by 4 bases and J by 3 bases, with 9 bases left in between. The germline CDR1 and CDR2 sequences are SGHTA and FQGNSA. The CDR3 covers 14 residues. The CDR3 DNA follows: TGTGCCAGCAGCTCAGGGCCATCTAATGAAAAACTGTTTTTT. Translating gives CASSSGPSNEKLFF.

The chain is built from TRBV7-8 and TRBJ2-1; perhaps TRBD2 as D (5 bases). V lost 3 bases and J lost 10, with 19 bases in between. The germline CDR1 and CDR2 sequences are SGHVS and FQNEAQ. The CDR3 length is 15 residues. In nucleotides, the CDR3 is TGTGCCAGCAGCTTCGGTTCATCCGGGATCGGGGAGCAGTTCTTC. Protein: CASSFGSSGIGEQFF.

This chain connects TRBV7-6 to TRBJ2-3, with TRBD2 matching over 11 bases. Germline CDR1 SGHVS, CDR2 FNYEAQ. V lost 1 base and J lost 5; bases outside the gene matches: 8. CDR3 length equals 17 residues. The CDR3 sequence: CASSLGLAGPRGDTQYF. In nucleotides, the CDR3 is TGTGCCAGCAGCTTAGGACTAGCGGGGCCCCGGGGAGATACGCAGTATTTT.

The chain is built from TRBV4-3 and TRBJ1-5; D call uncertain. Germline V gene lookup returns CDR1 LGHNA and CDR2 YSLEER. Trimming took 0 bases from V and 9 from J, leaving 18 bases between them. The CDR3 is made up of 16 amino acids. CDR3 nucleotide sequence: TGCGCCAGCAGCCAAGAATTGCGGAGGGTGGGATCGCCCCAGCATTTT. This encodes CASSQELRRVGSPQHF.

The V and J genes are TRBV7-4 and TRBJ1-2; D unresolved. Trimming cost V 5 bases and J 2 bases, with 15 bases left between them. The CDR3 sequence is 15 residues long. Per germline, CDR1 SGHVT and CDR2 SQSDAQ. The CDR3 loop is CASSGRRVGNYGYTF. As DNA, the CDR3 is TGTGCCAGCAGCGGGAGGAGGGTGGGAAACTATGGCTACACCTTC. The full variable domain, completed using reference TRBV7-4 and TRBJ1-2, is GAGVSQSPRYKVAKRGRDVALRCDSISGHVTLYWYRQTLGQGSEVLTYSQSDAQRDKSGRPSGRFSAERPERSVSTLKIQRTEQGDSAVYLCASSGRRVGNYGYTFGSGTRLTVV.

This clone was picked up a small number of times. The chain joins TRBV4-3 to TRBJ1-1; D is unresolved. Germline V lookup: CDR1 LGHNA, CDR2 YSLEER. The CDR3 is 15 amino acids. Trimming stripped 0 bases from V and 3 bases from J, with 11 bases between. The CDR3 DNA follows: TGCGCCAGCAGCCAAGATAATGTAGCGGACACTGAAGCTTTCTTT. It yields the protein CASSQDNVADTEAFF.

The chain joins TRBV6-1 to TRBJ1-5, with TRBD1 matching 7 bases. This CDR3 contains 15 residues. CDR1 is MNHNS and CDR2 is SASEGT in the germline V gene. V lost 3 bases to trimming and J lost 4 bases; unmatched junction nucleotides: 6. The CDR3 region has the DNA TGTGCCAGCAGTGACCACGGGACAGATAATCAGCCCCAGCATTTT. This encodes CASSDHGTDNQPQHF.